This T cell receptor (beta chain) was retrieved from a study of cytomegalovirus exposure and HLA in healthy donors. Vbeta (60) and Jbeta (13) primers were used in the PCR. Only in-frame clones appear in the TCRdb table, and some are missing; sequencing was by immunoSEQ multiplex PCR. Here the sample spans 95,000 to 100,000 clones, under 80% being singletons. This clone has only one observation. Its target is unknown. General observations from the study: A later analysis reportedly found that, within productive TCRs, an Asian-associated ancestry cluster had fewer N-insertions than the mean observed across the approximately 700 donors. Donors were assumed by presence/absence analyses to have roughly uniform sequencing depth. Earlier analysis yielded a pattern in which most TCR beta V segments were productive about 90% or about 30% of the time.

V lost 4 bases to trimming and J lost 0 bases, with 7 bases between them. The germline V gene encodes CDR1 MNHNS and CDR2 SASEGT. The CDR3 consists of 15 residues. This TCR came from a man between 35 and 55 years old in good health and CMV-seronegative. The genes are TRBV6-1 and TRBJ2-6; D perhaps matches TRBD2 (5 bases). Sequencing was performed on PBMCs. The chain's CDR3 is CASSGGNSGANVLTF. The CDR3 DNA is TGTGCCAGCAGTGGAGGGAACTCTGGGGCCAACGTCCTGACTTTC.